One and the same sample provided the 11 T cell receptor beta chains below, sequenced in a study of blood T cells in healthy people across ages (dated by TCRdb to the mid-2010s). Receptor amplification or capture employed 5' RACE. The instrument was an Illumina HiSeq 2500. A second PCR of roughly 6 to 11 cycles was run with a J-beta primer mix and a sample-barcoded 5' primer. TCRdb cleaned the public reads at Q25 with fastp, built clones with MiXCR and kept in-frame beta chains. Every CDR3 protein is listed once, alongside the most common genes and DNA of its rows. In this sample the table shows roughly 800,000 distinct CDR3 sequences, about 53% of which occur a single time. The ten top clones hold around 40% of the sample. The material sequenced was blood. All receptors derive from a man older than 75 in good health.

The chain uses TRBV27 and TRBJ2-1; 7 positions agree with TRBD2. Germline lookup yields CDR1 MNHEY and CDR2 SMNVEV (reference sequence). Germline trimming cut 9 bases from V and 10 bases from J; bases unmatched to any gene: 12. The CDR3 loop spans 13 amino acids. DNA for the CDR3: TGTGCCAGTCGTGGGAGGGACCCCTACGAGCAGTTCTTC. Translating gives CASRGRDPYEQFF.

This clonotype was detected a few times. This sequence joins TRBV7-9 and TRBJ1-1; a weak D match, TRBD1 (6 bases). This CDR3 is 11 amino acids long. Germline CDR1 reads SEHNR; CDR2 reads FQNEAQ (reference sequence). Trimming shortened V by 7 bases and J by 7 bases, and 10 bases separated the two germline ends. CDR3 sequence (DNA): TGTGCCAGCACCCCGGACAGTGAAGCTTTCTTT. Translated: CASTPDSEAFF.

CDR3 amino acids: CASSLGLRPEQFF. The DNA of the CDR3 is TGTGCCAGCAGCTTAGGTCTTCGGCCCGAGCAGTTCTTC. This chain uses TRBV7-2 with TRBJ2-1, with D unresolved. V lost 1 base, J lost 10 bases, and 11 bases lay in between. Germline assignment: CDR1 SGHTA and CDR2 FQGNSA. This CDR3 region has 13 residues.

The V call is TRBV24-1, the J call TRBJ2-5, with TRBD1 as a possible D gene (6 bases). The CDR3 totals 15 residues. Germline V lookup: CDR1 KGHDR, CDR2 SFDVKD. V shed 2 bases and J shed 1 base, with 10 bases lying between them. The CDR3 DNA sequence: TGTGCCACCAGTGATTCTCGGACAGCCCAAGAGACCCAGTACTTC. It codes for CATSDSRTAQETQYF.

This clonotype showed up just a few times. The rearrangement joins TRBV3-1 to TRBJ2-7; 9 bases map to TRBD1. Germline CDR1 LGHDT, CDR2 YNNKEL (reference sequence). J lost 5 bases, V lost 6 bases, and 8 bases had no gene match. The CDR3 covers 14 residues. The CDR3 DNA is TGTGCCAGCAGGGATACAGGGGGCGATGACGAGCAGTACTTC. Its translation is CASRDTGGDDEQYF.

This clonotype came up a few times. The gene calls are TRBV11-2 and TRBJ2-1, with 10 bases identical to TRBD2. Germline assignment: CDR1 SGHAT and CDR2 FQNNGV. V shed 4 bases and J 0 bases; nucleotides not matched to a gene: 12. The CDR3 has 19 residues. The CDR3 protein is CASSSQVPAGGISYNEQFF. For the CDR3, the DNA is TGTGCCAGCAGCTCCCAAGTCCCAGCGGGAGGGATCTCCTACAATGAGCAGTTCTTC.

This clonotype was seen a few times. V and J are TRBV27 and TRBJ2-1, with 10 bases fitting TRBD2. Germline V gene sequence: CDR1 MNHEY, CDR2 SMNVEV (reference sequence). CDR3 size: 16 residues. The V segment lost 7 bases and the J segment 2 bases; nucleotides outside the gene matches: 8. CDR3 nucleotide sequence: TGTGCCAGCAATAACCTAGCGGGAGTCCCCTACAATGAGCAGTTCTTC. This translates into CASNNLAGVPYNEQFF.

This clonotype has more than one count but fewer than ten. This rearrangement joins TRBV29-1 to TRBJ2-1; the D gene could be TRBD1 or TRBD2 (5 bases each). CDR1 and CDR2 (germline): SQVTM, ANQGSEA. V was trimmed by 0 bases and J by 0 bases, leaving 12 bases between them. CDR3 size: 16 residues. CDR3: CSVEEGVASSYNEQFF. In DNA form, the CDR3 reads TGCAGCGTTGAAGAGGGGGTCGCGAGCTCCTACAATGAGCAGTTCTTC.

The sample holds many counts of this clonotype. The chain links TRBV20-1 to TRBJ2-7; tentative D call: TRBD2 (6 bases). V was cut by 6 bases and J by 5 bases, with 14 bases left in between. The CDR3 is 12 amino acids. Germline CDR1 DFQATT, CDR2 SNEGSKA (reference sequence). DNA for the CDR3: TGCAGTGCCGGGACTGGGAAGGACGAGCAGTACTTC. Residues: CSAGTGKDEQYF.

The rearrangement links TRBV6-1 to TRBJ1-1, with D possibly matching TRBD1 (5 bases). V shed 8 bases and J shed 7 bases, with 17 bases lying between them. CDR1 is MNHNS, CDR2 SASEGT, per germline. The CDR3 covers 13 residues. CDR3: CASSRDGQNEAFF. Here the CDR3 DNA reads TGTGCCAGCTCCCGGGACGGCCAGAATGAAGCTTTCTTT.

The V gene is TRBV2, the J gene TRBJ2-1; D might be TRBD2 (6 bases). CDR3 length equals 13 residues. V lost 6 bases and J 12 bases, leaving 18 bases between the germline ends. Germline CDR1 is SNHLY and CDR2 is FYNNEI. DNA of the CDR3: TGTGCCAGCAGCCAAACCGGGGGTCAAGTGCAGTTCTTC. It encodes CASSQTGGQVQFF.